This TCR beta chain was recorded in a study of blood T cell repertoires in COVID-19. Study-wide context: Material from acute and convalescent COVID-19 was sourced from the United States, Italy and Spain.

Original processing methods: Amplification of reference gene primers provided the estimated nucleated cell counts. Sequencing used immunoSEQ multiplex PCR; TCRdb keeps in-frame clones, though not all of them. V and J calls plus clone size are reproduced from that table; the DNA served to infer D and trimming. The data show fewer than 250,000 clones, 70% to 90% seen once. Sequencing input: peripheral blood. The clonotype was recovered from a woman aged 45 to 65 with acute or convalescent COVID-19.

The CDR3 sequence is CASSLLPSQETQYF. As DNA, the CDR3 is TGTGCCAGCAGTTTACTCCCCTCACAAGAGACCCAGTACTTC. The chain couples TRBV6-5 to TRBJ2-5; no clear D gene. This CDR3 comprises 14 residues. CDR1 and CDR2 from the germline V gene are MNHEY and SVGAGI. The V end lost 4 bases, the J end lost 2 bases, and 11 bases lay between the germline ends.